This T cell receptor beta chain was recovered during a study of blood T cell repertoires in COVID-19. The CDR3 runs 14 residues. Deletions cut 6 bases from V and 10 bases from J, with 16 bases between. Germline V gene data show CDR1 as SNHLY and CDR2 as FYNNEI. TCRdb's table, derived via immunoSEQ multiplex PCR, lists solely in-frame clones and lacks some. The table shows fewer than 250,000 clones, with around four fifths occurring only once. The TCR comes from a woman aged 80 or over with COVID-19, enrolled during active disease. Sequenced sample: peripheral blood. The rearrangement uses TRBV2 and TRBJ1-6, with D uncertain. The CDR3, as DNA: TGTGCCAGCAGAATAACAAGCCCTAGATCACCCCTCCACTTT. It specifies CASRITSPRSPLHF. The variable domain in full, with the rest retrieved from reference TRBV2 and TRBJ1-6, is EPEVTQTPSHQVTQMGQEVILRCVPISNHLYFYWYRQILGQKVEFLVSFYNNEISEKSEIFDDQFSVERPDGSNFTLKIRSTKLEDSAMYFCASRITSPRSPLHFGNGTRLTVT.